The text below deals with one T cell receptor beta chain. This clonotype was counted many times. Its cognate antigen has yet to be identified. Per-base quality was not reported, and no clone a single base away is much larger than it. The data were taken from a study of regulatory T cells in long-lasting Graves disease (dated by TCRdb to about 2021). For the study in its entirety: Newly diagnosed Graves' disease patients had taken antithyroid drugs for less than 3 months. Peripheral blood TCR sequencing and RNA sequencing compared persistent Graves' disease patients with newly diagnosed Graves' disease patients. A total of about 35 samples underwent TCR sequencing, from roughly 13 patients with persistent Graves' disease and 20 or so patients with newly diagnosed Graves' disease. The study was registered as a clinical trial and conducted in China. Overall study results and their limits: Persistent patients shared more public clonotypes among themselves (around 2,700) than newly diagnosed patients did (more than 950). TRBV28, TRBJ1-2 and TRBJ2-5 were preferentially used in persistent disease, while TRBV20-1 and TRBJ2-1 were favored in newly diagnosed disease. The authors noted that the small sample size was a limitation that may lower accuracy. Only the TCR beta chain was sequenced and analyzed. Compared with newly diagnosed patients, persistent Graves' disease patients had lower TCR Shannon entropy and fewer highly expanded clones, which suggests clonal expansion. Only peripheral blood was studied, because thyroid tissue, the primary lesion, was inaccessible.

Interpreted using the paper, the time point label stands for: newly diagnosed GD, antithyroid drugs for less than 3 months. RNA was extracted from PBMCs in TRIzol for both TCR sequencing and RNA sequencing. Graves' disease was diagnosed according to American Thyroid Association guidelines. The patients came from an endocrinology department in Xi'an, China. Each patient gave approximately 8.8 milliliters of peripheral blood, collected in an EDTA anticoagulant tube. Ficoll Paque Plus density gradient separation was used to isolate PBMCs, and no further T cell sorting was performed. An Agilent 2100 Bioanalyzer and agarose gel were used to assess RNA quality, and a NanoDrop 2000 was used to measure RNA concentration. Library construction relied on multiplex PCR. The reads were generated on an Illumina HiSeq 4000. TCR beta libraries were built with iRepertoire HTBI primers and Arm-PCR amplification of CDR3 regions. Before sequencing, the PCR products went through gel purification. Per the authors' processing: A total of 62 TRBV and some 15 TRBJ segments were identified across samples and were used for gene usage analysis of CDR3 amino acid clonotypes. COPE and FqMerger were used to merge filtered high-quality paired reads into contigs. BLAST was used to align contigs to IMGT TRBV, TRBD and TRBJ reference genes, and CDR3 was defined according to IMGT. Any clonotype with a frequency above 0.1% was classified as a highly expanded clone. Repertoire diversity was measured by Shannon entropy, and V-J evenness by the Gini coefficient. Public clonotypes were defined as clonotypes shared by more than one individual. TCRdb reanalyzed the raw reads on its own, using fastp at Q25 for trimming and MiXCR for clone calling, and kept in-frame beta chains. Merged by CDR3 protein, the rows form single entries marked with the most common genes and DNA. The V and J calls follow TCRdb's processing rather than the paper's. Across this sample there are around 230,000 distinct CDR3 sequences, with approximately 20% seen only once. The top ten constitute 22% of the sample.

The CDR3 starts with the cysteine, ends with the phenylalanine, and has 14 residues. Left in the record is the CDR3 DNA by itself, 42 bases read in frame from the first base. Via the germline V gene (reference sequence), CDR1 is WNHNN and CDR2 SYGVQD. Relative to germline, V is missing 9 bases and J is missing 10 bases, with 14 bases of the junction outside any gene match. This receptor chain uses TRBV10-1 and TRBJ2-3, with 9 bases aligning to TRBD1. This TCR was recovered from a female donor with Graves disease. Here the sequenced sample was peripheral blood mononuclear cells (PBMCs), taken at new diagnosis, from a patient treated with antithyroid drugs. The DNA reads as follows: TGCGCCAGGACCAACGGAGGGGACAGGGCTGCGCAGTATTTT. It is translated as CARTNGGDRAAQYF.